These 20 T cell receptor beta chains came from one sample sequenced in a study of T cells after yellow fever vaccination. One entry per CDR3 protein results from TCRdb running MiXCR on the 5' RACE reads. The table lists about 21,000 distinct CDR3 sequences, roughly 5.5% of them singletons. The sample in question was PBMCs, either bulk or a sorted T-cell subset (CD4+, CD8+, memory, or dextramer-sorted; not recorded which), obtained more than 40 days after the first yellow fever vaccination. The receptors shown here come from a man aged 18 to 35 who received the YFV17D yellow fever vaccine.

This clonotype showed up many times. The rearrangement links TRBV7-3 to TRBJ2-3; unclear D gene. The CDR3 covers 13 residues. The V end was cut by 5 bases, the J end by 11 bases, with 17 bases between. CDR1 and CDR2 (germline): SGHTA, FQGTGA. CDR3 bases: TGTGCCAGCAGCCCAGGTACCACCGGCGTGCAGTATTTT. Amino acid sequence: CASSPGTTGVQYF.

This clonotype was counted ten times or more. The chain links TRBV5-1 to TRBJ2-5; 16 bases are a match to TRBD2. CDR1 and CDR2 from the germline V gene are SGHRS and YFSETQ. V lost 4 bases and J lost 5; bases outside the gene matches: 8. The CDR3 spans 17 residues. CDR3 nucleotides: TGCGCCAGCAGCCTGGGGACTAGCGGGGGGGCCAAGGAGACCCAGTACTTC. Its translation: CASSLGTSGGAKETQYF.

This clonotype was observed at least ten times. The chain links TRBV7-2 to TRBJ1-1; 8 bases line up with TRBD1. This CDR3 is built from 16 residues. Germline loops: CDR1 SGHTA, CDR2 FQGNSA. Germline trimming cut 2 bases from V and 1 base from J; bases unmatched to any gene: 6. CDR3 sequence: CASSLNPGTGNTEAFF. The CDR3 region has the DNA TGTGCCAGCAGCTTAAACCCCGGGACAGGGAACACTGAAGCTTTCTTT. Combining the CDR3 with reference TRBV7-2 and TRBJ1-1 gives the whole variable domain GAGVSQSPSNKVTEKGKDVELRCDPISGHTALYWYRQSLGQGLEFLIYFQGNSAPDKSGLPSDRFSAERTGGSVSTLTIQRTQQEDSAVYLCASSLNPGTGNTEAFFGQGTRLTVV.

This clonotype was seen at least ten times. The chain's CDR3 is CASSFGQGRWQPQHF. CDR3 nucleotide sequence: TGCGCCAGCAGTTTCGGGCAGGGGAGGTGGCAGCCCCAGCATTTT. The V gene is TRBV5-1, the J gene TRBJ1-5; a weak D match, TRBD1 (6 bases). The CDR3 spans 15 residues. Germline CDR1 reads SGHRS; CDR2 reads YFSETQ. V gave up 5 bases and J gave up 7 bases, with 19 bases separating them.

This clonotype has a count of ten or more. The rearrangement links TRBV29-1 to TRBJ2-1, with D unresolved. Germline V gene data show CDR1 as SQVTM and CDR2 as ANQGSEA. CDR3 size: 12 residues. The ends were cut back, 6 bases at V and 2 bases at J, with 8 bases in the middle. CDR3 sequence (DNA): TGCAGCGTCGAGGTCACCTACAATGAGCAGTTCTTC. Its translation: CSVEVTYNEQFF.

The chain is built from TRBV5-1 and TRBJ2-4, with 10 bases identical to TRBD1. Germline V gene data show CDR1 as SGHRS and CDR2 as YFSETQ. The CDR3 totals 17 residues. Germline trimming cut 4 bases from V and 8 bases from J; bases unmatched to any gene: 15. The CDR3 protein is CASSKDRGNKLEDIQYF. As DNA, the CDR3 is TGCGCCAGCAGCAAGGACAGGGGGAATAAGCTTGAGGACATTCAGTACTTC.

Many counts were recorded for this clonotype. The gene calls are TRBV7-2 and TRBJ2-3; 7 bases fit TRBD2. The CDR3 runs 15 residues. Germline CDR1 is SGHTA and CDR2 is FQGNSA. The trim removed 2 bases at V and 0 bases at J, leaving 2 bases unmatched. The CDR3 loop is CASSLLAASTDTQYF. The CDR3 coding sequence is TGTGCCAGCAGCTTACTAGCGGCTAGCACAGATACGCAGTATTTT.

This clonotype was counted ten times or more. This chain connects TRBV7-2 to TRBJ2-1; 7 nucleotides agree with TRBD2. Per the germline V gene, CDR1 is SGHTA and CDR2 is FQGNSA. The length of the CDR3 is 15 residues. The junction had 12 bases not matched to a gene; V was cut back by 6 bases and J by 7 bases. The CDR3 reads CASRNGRRGGNEQFF. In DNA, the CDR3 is TGTGCCAGCAGGAACGGTAGGAGGGGAGGGAATGAGCAGTTCTTC.

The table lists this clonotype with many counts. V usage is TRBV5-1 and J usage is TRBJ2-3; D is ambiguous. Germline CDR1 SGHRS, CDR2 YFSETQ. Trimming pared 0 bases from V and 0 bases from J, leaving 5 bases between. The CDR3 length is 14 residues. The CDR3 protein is CASSLATSTDTQYF. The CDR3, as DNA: TGCGCCAGCAGCTTGGCTACTAGCACAGATACGCAGTATTTT.

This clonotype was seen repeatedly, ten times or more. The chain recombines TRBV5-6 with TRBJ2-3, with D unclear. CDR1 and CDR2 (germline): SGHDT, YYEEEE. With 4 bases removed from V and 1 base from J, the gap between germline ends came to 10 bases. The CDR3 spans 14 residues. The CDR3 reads CASSLNSGTDTQYF. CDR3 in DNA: TGTGCCAGCAGCCTTAATAGTGGCACAGATACGCAGTATTTT.

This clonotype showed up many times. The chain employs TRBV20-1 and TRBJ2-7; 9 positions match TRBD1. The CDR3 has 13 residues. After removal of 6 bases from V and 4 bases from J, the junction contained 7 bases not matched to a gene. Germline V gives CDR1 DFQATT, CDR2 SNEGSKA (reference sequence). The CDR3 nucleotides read TGCAGTGCAACACGGACAGGGGAGTACGAGCAGTACGTC. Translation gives CSATRTGEYEQYV.

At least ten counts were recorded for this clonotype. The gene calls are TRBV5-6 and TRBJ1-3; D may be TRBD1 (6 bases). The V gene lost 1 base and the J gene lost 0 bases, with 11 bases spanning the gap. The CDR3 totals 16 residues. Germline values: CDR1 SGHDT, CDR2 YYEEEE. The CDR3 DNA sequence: TGTGCCAGCAGCTTGTTGGGGGGCTACTCTGGAAACACCATATATTTT. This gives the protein CASSLLGGYSGNTIYF.

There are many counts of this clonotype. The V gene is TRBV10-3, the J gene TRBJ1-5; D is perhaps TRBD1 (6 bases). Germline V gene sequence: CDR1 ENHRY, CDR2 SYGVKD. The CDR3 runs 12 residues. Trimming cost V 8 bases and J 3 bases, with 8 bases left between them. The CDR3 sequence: CAIGQYNQPQHF. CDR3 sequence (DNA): TGTGCCATCGGACAGTACAATCAGCCCCAGCATTTT.

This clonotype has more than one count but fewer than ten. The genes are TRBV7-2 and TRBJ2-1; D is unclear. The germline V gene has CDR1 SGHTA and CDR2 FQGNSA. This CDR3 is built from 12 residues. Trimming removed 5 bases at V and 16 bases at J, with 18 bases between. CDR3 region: CASSSATTPVFF. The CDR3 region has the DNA TGTGCCAGCAGCAGTGCGACAACCCCCGTATTCTTC.

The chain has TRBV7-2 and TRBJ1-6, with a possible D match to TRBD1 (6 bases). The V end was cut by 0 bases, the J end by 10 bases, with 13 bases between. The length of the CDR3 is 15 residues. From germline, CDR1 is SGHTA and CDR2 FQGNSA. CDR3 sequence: CASSLASRGRSPLHF. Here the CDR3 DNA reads TGTGCCAGCAGCTTAGCGTCCAGGGGTCGGTCACCCCTCCACTTT.

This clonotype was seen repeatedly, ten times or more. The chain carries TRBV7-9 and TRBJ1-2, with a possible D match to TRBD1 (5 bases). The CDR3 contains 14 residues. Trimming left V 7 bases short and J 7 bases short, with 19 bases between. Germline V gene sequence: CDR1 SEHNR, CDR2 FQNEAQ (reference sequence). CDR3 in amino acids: CASNLNYDRTGYTF. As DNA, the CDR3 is TGTGCCAGCAACCTGAACTATGACAGAACTGGCTACACCTTC.

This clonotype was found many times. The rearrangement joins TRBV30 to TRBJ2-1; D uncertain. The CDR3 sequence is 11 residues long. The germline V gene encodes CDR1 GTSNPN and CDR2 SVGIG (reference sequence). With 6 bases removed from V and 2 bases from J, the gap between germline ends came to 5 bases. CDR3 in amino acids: CACQTYNEQFF. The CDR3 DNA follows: TGTGCCTGCCAAACCTACAATGAGCAGTTCTTC.

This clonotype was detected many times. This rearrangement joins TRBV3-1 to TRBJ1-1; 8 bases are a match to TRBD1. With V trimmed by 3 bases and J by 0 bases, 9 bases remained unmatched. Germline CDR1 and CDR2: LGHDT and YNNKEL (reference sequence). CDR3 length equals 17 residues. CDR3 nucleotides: TGTGCCAGCAGCCAGACTCCGGGACAGGTCATGAACACTGAAGCTTTCTTT. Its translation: CASSQTPGQVMNTEAFF. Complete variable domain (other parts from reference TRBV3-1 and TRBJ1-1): DTAVSQTPKYLVTQMGNDKSIKCEQNLGHDTMYWYKQDSKKFLKIMFSYNNKELIINETVPNRFSPKSPDKAHLNLHINSLELGDSAVYFCASSQTPGQVMNTEAFFGQGTRLTVV.

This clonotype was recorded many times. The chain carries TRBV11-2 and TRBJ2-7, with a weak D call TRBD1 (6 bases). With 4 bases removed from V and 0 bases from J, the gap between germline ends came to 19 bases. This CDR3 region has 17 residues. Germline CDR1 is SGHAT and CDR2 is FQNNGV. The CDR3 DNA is TGTGCCAGCAGCTGGGAATACAGGGATACCAGCTCCTACGAGCAGTACTTC. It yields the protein CASSWEYRDTSSYEQYF.

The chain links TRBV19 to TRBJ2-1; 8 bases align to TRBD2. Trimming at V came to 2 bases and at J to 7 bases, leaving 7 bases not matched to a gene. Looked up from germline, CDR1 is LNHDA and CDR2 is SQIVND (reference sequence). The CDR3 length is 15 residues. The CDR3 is CASSISSGGPNEQFF. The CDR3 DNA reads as TGTGCCAGTAGTATAAGCTCGGGGGGGCCGAATGAGCAGTTCTTC.